This T cell receptor (beta chain) was captured by sequencing in a study of T cells in Graves' hyperthyroidism and ophthalmopathy. This clonotype was counted many times. The CDR3 is 14 residues long. Germline V gives CDR1 SGDLS, CDR2 YYNGEE. Trimming left V 4 bases short and J 1 base short, with 11 bases between. Using RNA transcripts as the source, TCR beta CDR3 regions were amplified. With the HTBI primer set, the TCR CDR3 went through a first round of RT-PCR. TCRdb ran MiXCR on the multiplex PCR reads and lists one entry per CDR3 protein. The sample holds under 350,000 distinct CDR3 sequences; around 15% are singletons and the top ten take 7.9%.

This TCR was recovered from a woman aged 40 to 49 with Graves' hyperthyroidism. The chain has TRBV9 and TRBJ1-1; possibly TRBD1 for D (6 bases). Specimen: blood. The CDR3 bases are TGTGCCAGCAGCCGAGGGGGAGGGAACACTGAAGCTTTCTTT. This translates into CASSRGGGNTEAFF.